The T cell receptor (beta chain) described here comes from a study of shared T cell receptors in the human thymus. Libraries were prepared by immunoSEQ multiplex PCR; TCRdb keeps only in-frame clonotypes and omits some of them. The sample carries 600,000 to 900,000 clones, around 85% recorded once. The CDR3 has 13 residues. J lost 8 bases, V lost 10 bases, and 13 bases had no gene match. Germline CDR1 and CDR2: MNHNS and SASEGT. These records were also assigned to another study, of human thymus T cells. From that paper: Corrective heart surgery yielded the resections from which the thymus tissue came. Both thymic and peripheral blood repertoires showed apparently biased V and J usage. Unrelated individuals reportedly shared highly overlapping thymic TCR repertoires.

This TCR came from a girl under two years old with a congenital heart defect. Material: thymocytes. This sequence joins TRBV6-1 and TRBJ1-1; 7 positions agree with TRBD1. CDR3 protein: CATYLAGQAEAFF. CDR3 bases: TGTGCCACTTATTTGGCCGGACAGGCAGAAGCTTTCTTT.